This TCR beta chain was found in a study of T cells in localized non-small cell lung cancer. Produced via immunoSEQ multiplex PCR; TCRdb's table is partial and in-frame only. The table lists 70,000 to 90,000 clones, 75% to 85% of them singletons. Per the germline V gene, CDR1 is SGHTS and CDR2 is YDEGEE. CDR3 length equals 16 residues. Trimming shortened V by 4 bases and J by 8 bases, and 19 bases separated the two germline ends. The chain employs TRBV5-8 and TRBJ1-6; D not certain. The sequencing used peripheral blood, collected before any cancer treatment. The clonotype was recovered from a female donor over 55 with stage I lung adenocarcinoma. The chain's CDR3 is CASSRPDKRADSPLHF. The DNA of the CDR3 is TGTGCCAGCAGCAGACCGGATAAAAGGGCTGATTCACCCCTCCACTTT.